This passage covers 29 T cell receptor beta chains from one sample sequenced in a study of cytomegalovirus exposure and HLA in healthy donors. The PCR made use of 60 Vbeta and 13 Jbeta primers. TCRdb keeps only in-frame clones here, not all; method: immunoSEQ multiplex PCR. The sample shows 150,000 to 200,000 clones, roughly four fifths of them seen only once. Specimen: PBMCs. The receptors derive from a man over 45 in good health and CMV-seropositive.

The chain joins TRBV19 to TRBJ1-5; possibly TRBD1 for D (6 bases). The germline V gene encodes CDR1 LNHDA and CDR2 SQIVND (reference sequence). Trimming stripped 7 bases from V and 5 bases from J, with 15 bases between. The CDR3 has 14 residues. The CDR3 is CASTQGGGYQPQHF. CDR3 in DNA: TGTGCCAGTACCCAAGGGGGTGGGTATCAGCCCCAGCATTTT. The full variable domain, its missing parts supplied by reference TRBV19 and TRBJ1-5, is DGGITQSPKYLFRKEGQNVTLSCEQNLNHDAMYWYRQDPGQGLRLIYYSQIVNDFQKGDIAEGYSVSREKKESFPLTVTSAQKNPTAFYLCASTQGGGYQPQHFGDGTRLSIL.

DNA of the CDR3: TGTGCCAGCAGCTTAGGTCTAGCGGGAGCAGAGACCCAGTACTTC. This codes for CASSLGLAGAETQYF. The chain links TRBV7-9 to TRBJ2-5; 10 bases are shared with TRBD2. The V segment lost 1 base and the J segment 4 bases; nucleotides outside the gene matches: 3. This CDR3 has 15 residues. CDR1 and CDR2 from the germline V gene are SEHNR and FQNEAQ (reference sequence). The full variable domain, completed using reference TRBV7-9 and TRBJ2-5, is DTGVSQNPRHKITKRGQNVTFRCDPISEHNRLYWYRQTLGQGPEFLTYFQNEAQLEKSRLLSDRFSAERPKGSFSTLEIQRTEQGDSAMYLCASSLGLAGAETQYFGPGTRLLVL.

The chain is built from TRBV7-9 and TRBJ2-3; D gene uncertain. The length of the CDR3 is 13 residues. V was trimmed by 5 bases and J by 6 bases, leaving 12 bases between them. CDR1 is SEHNR and CDR2 is FQNEAQ in the germline V gene (reference sequence). The CDR3 DNA reads as TGTGCCAGCAGCCCGCTAATCCACGATACGCAGTATTTT. This gives the protein CASSPLIHDTQYF.

The genes are TRBV28 and TRBJ2-7; TRBD1 might be the D (5 bases). Between the trimmed V and J ends, which lost 6 bases and 2 bases, there was a span of 14 bases. There are 14 residues in the CDR3. Germline V gene lookup returns CDR1 MDHEN and CDR2 SYDVKM. The CDR3 nucleotides are TGTGCCAGCAGAGGGGTCGGGCTCACCTACGAGCAGTACTTC. Encoded protein: CASRGVGLTYEQYF. The variable domain in full, completed from reference TRBV28 and TRBJ2-7, reads DVKVTQSSRYLVKRTGEKVFLECVQDMDHENMFWYRQDPGLGLRLIYFSYDVKMKEKGDIPEGYSVSREKKERFSLILESASTNQTSMYLCASRGVGLTYEQYFGPGTRLTVT.

J is TRBJ1-1 and V is TRBV11-2; D gene ambiguous. Germline CDR1 SGHAT, CDR2 FQNNGV. The V gene lost 3 bases and the J gene lost 8 bases, with 13 bases spanning the gap. This CDR3 region has 13 residues. For the CDR3, the DNA is TGTGCCAGCAGCTTCGGGAGTTTTGAGGAAGCTTTCTTT. The encoded protein is CASSFGSFEEAFF.

This chain uses TRBV4-1 with TRBJ1-1; weak D call: TRBD1 (5 bases). The CDR3 sequence is 11 residues long. Trimming shortened V by 7 bases and J by 7 bases, and 10 bases separated the two germline ends. Germline CDR1 and CDR2: MGHRA and YSYEKL. CDR3 protein: CASMEGLEAFF. CDR3 bases: TGCGCCAGCATGGAGGGACTTGAAGCTTTCTTT.

The chain couples TRBV29-1 to TRBJ1-1, with 8 bases fitting TRBD1. With 4 bases clipped from V and 4 bases from J, the junction kept 8 bases outside the gene matches. Germline lookup yields CDR1 SQVTM and CDR2 ANQGSEA. The CDR3 sequence is 14 residues long. The CDR3 nucleotides read TGCAGCGTTGGGGCAGGGGGCGGCGGCACTGAAGCTTTCTTT. Its translation: CSVGAGGGGTEAFF.

V and J are TRBV18 and TRBJ1-5, with D perhaps TRBD1 (5 bases). CDR1 is KGHSH and CDR2 is LQKENI in the germline V gene. The V gene lost 2 bases and the J gene lost 3 bases, with 14 bases spanning the gap. The length of the CDR3 is 16 residues. CDR3: CASSPGSGPSNQPQHF. The CDR3 DNA is TGTGCCAGCTCACCAGGTTCAGGGCCCTCCAATCAGCCCCAGCATTTT.

The gene calls are TRBV7-6 and TRBJ1-3; D is unclear. Trimming cost V 5 bases and J 0 bases, with 17 bases left between them. The CDR3 totals 17 residues. Germline CDR1 is SGHVS and CDR2 is FNYEAQ. CDR3 DNA: TGTGCCAGCAGCCCCGTTGCGCCGGTCTTCTCTGGAAACACCATATATTTT. Translation gives CASSPVAPVFSGNTIYF. Using reference TRBV7-6 and TRBJ1-3 for the parts outside the CDR3, the full variable domain is GAGVSQSPRYKVTKRGQDVALRCDPISGHVSLYWYRQALGQGPEFLTYFNYEAQQDKSGLPNDRFSAERPEGSISTLTIQRTEQRDSAMYRCASSPVAPVFSGNTIYFGEGSWLTVV.

The chain couples TRBV4-2 to TRBJ2-3, with 11 bases lining up with TRBD1. Germline assignment: CDR1 LGHNA and CDR2 YNFKEQ. CDR3 length: 15 residues. The V gene end was trimmed by 5 bases and the J gene end by 3 bases; junction bases not matched to a gene: 4. The CDR3 DNA reads as TGTGCCAGCAGCAAGGGGACAGGGGGAACAGATACGCAGTATTTT. It codes for CASSKGTGGTDTQYF.

This chain connects TRBV11-3 to TRBJ2-5; tentatively, D is TRBD2 (6 bases). The CDR3 sequence is 15 residues long. Per germline, CDR1 SGHNT and CDR2 YENEEA. V lost 0 bases to trimming and J lost 2 bases, with 10 bases between them. In DNA, the CDR3 is TGTGCCAGCAGCTTAGAATCCGGGACTCAAGAGACCCAGTACTTC. It encodes CASSLESGTQETQYF.

The CDR3 DNA is TGTGCCAGCAGGCTGGACAGGGCTCCACACAATGAGCAGTTCTTC. Protein product: CASRLDRAPHNEQFF. V is TRBV6-1 and J is TRBJ2-1; TRBD1 agrees at 8 bases. This CDR3 has 15 residues. Germline V gene sequence: CDR1 MNHNS, CDR2 SASEGT. Germline trimming cut 6 bases from V and 5 bases from J; bases unmatched to any gene: 9.

The CDR3 nucleotides read TGTGCCAGCAGCTTAGATACTAGCTCCCCAGGGGAGACCCAGTACTTC. Residues: CASSLDTSSPGETQYF. V is TRBV7-6 and J is TRBJ2-5; weak D call: TRBD2 (6 bases). The V gene lost 1 base and the J gene lost 5 bases, with 17 bases spanning the gap. The CDR3 is 16 residues long. Germline V lookup: CDR1 SGHVS, CDR2 FNYEAQ.

The rearrangement links TRBV6-1 to TRBJ2-3; 7 bases match TRBD1. This CDR3 has 14 amino acids. V lost 5 bases and J lost 0; bases outside the gene matches: 2. Germline CDR1 reads MNHNS; CDR2 reads SASEGT. CDR3 sequence (DNA): TGTGCCAGCAGTACAGGGGTAAGCACAGATACGCAGTATTTT. This gives the protein CASSTGVSTDTQYF.

The rearrangement joins TRBV4-1 to TRBJ1-5; 7 bases fit TRBD1. After removal of 0 bases from V and 4 bases from J, the junction contained 12 bases not matched to a gene. The V gene's germline CDR1 is MGHRA and CDR2 YSYEKL. The CDR3 totals 18 residues. The CDR3 reads CASSQEEGGRDRNQPQHF. The DNA for the CDR3 is TGCGCCAGCAGCCAAGAAGAGGGGGGACGGGACAGAAATCAGCCCCAGCATTTT.

The genes are TRBV28 and TRBJ1-1; D is unresolved. There are 13 residues in the CDR3. CDR1 MDHEN and CDR2 SYDVKM come from the germline V gene. Trimming removed 3 bases at V and 1 base at J, with 6 bases between. CDR3 in DNA: TGTGCCAGCAGTTTCGGGAGGAACACTGAAGCTTTCTTT. Its translation is CASSFGRNTEAFF.

This clone has just one count. The rearrangement joins TRBV27 to TRBJ1-1, with D unresolved. This CDR3 is 19 amino acids long. Per germline, CDR1 MNHEY and CDR2 SMNVEV (reference sequence). V lost 1 base, J lost 5 bases, and 26 bases lay in between. In DNA form, the CDR3 reads TGTGCCAGCAGTTTATGGTTTTCGGAGCTGGGCTCTCCGGGGACTGAAGCTTTCTTT. Translation gives CASSLWFSELGSPGTEAFF.

This chain connects TRBV7-9 to TRBJ1-2; D is undetermined. V was cut by 3 bases and J by 0 bases, with 23 bases left in between. Looked up from germline, CDR1 is SEHNR and CDR2 is FQNEAQ (reference sequence). The CDR3 loop spans 19 amino acids. In nucleotides, the CDR3 is TGTGCCAGCAGCTTGTATTTATGGCCCCGGACTACACCTAACTATGGCTACACCTTC. This gives the protein CASSLYLWPRTTPNYGYTF.

V gene TRBV5-1 combines with J gene TRBJ2-6; no definite D call. This CDR3 region has 15 residues. CDR1 and CDR2 from the germline V gene are SGHRS and YFSETQ. The V end was cut by 0 bases, the J end by 4 bases, with 8 bases between. CDR3 region: CASSLGSGGANVLTF. CDR3 in DNA: TGCGCCAGCAGCTTGGGAAGTGGCGGGGCCAACGTCCTGACTTTC.

Note on this clone: This sample includes further DNA sequences coding for the same CDR3. The V and J genes are TRBV10-3 and TRBJ1-6, with a possible D match to TRBD1 (6 bases). The V gene lost 3 bases and the J gene lost 9 bases, with 15 bases spanning the gap. Germline CDR1 reads ENHRY; CDR2 reads SYGVKD. The CDR3 extends over 15 amino acids. CDR3 sequence: CAISESGDGVSPLHF. CDR3 coding DNA: TGTGCCATCAGTGAATCAGGGGACGGAGTTTCACCCCTCCACTTT.

CDR3 sequence: CASSHRDYARKLFF. The CDR3 DNA follows: TGTGCCAGCAGCCACCGGGACTACGCGCGAAAACTGTTTTTT. This chain joins TRBV14 and TRBJ1-4; the D gene is possibly TRBD1 (5 bases). V gave up 3 bases and J gave up 10 bases, with 15 bases separating them. The CDR3 is made up of 14 amino acids. Germline V gene lookup returns CDR1 SGHDN and CDR2 FVKESK.

V usage is TRBV5-5 and J usage is TRBJ1-5; 10 bases align to TRBD1. Germline V CDR1 and CDR2: SGHKS, YYEKEE (reference sequence). This CDR3 is 15 amino acids long. Losses at the gene ends were 4 bases for V and 6 bases for J; bases not matched to a gene: 7. The CDR3 DNA follows: TGTGCCAGCAGCCCCCGGGACAGGGGAATTCAGCCCCAGCATTTT. Translating it yields CASSPRDRGIQPQHF.

The chain carries TRBV28 and TRBJ2-3; D is possibly TRBD2 (5 bases). Germline V CDR1 and CDR2: MDHEN, SYDVKM. The length of the CDR3 is 13 residues. Trimming left V 8 bases short and J 3 bases short, with 12 bases between. CDR3 in DNA: TGTGCCAGCTGGGCGGGTGGTACAGATACGCAGTATTTT. Amino acid sequence: CASWAGGTDTQYF.

V is TRBV25-1 and J is TRBJ2-2; the D gene is possibly TRBD1 (5 bases). Deletions cut 3 bases from V and 4 bases from J, with 9 bases between. Per germline, CDR1 MGHDK and CDR2 SYGVNS. This CDR3 spans 14 amino acids. This chain's CDR3 is CASSEGRVTGELFF. For the CDR3, the DNA is TGTGCCAGCAGTGAGGGCAGGGTCACCGGGGAGCTGTTTTTT.

The chain joins TRBV2 to TRBJ1-1; 7 bases match TRBD1. The germline V gene has CDR1 SNHLY and CDR2 FYNNEI. The V gene end was trimmed by 5 bases and the J gene end by 4 bases; junction bases not matched to a gene: 4. The CDR3 has 13 amino acids. CDR3 sequence reads: CASSTRDSTEAFF. As DNA, the CDR3 is TGTGCCAGCAGTACCCGGGACAGCACTGAAGCTTTCTTT.

V gene TRBV7-9 combines with J gene TRBJ1-4, with 7 positions matching TRBD1. The germline CDR1 and CDR2 sequences are SEHNR and FQNEAQ (reference sequence). The CDR3 has 13 amino acids. The V gene end was trimmed by 1 base and the J gene end by 8 bases; junction bases not matched to a gene: 1. In DNA, the CDR3 is TGTGCCAGCAGCTTAGGGACAGGCGAAAAACTGTTTTTT. It codes for CASSLGTGEKLFF.

J is TRBJ2-1 and V is TRBV10-3; 9 nucleotides agree with TRBD1. V was pared by 6 bases and J by 6 bases, with 9 bases of the junction left unmatched. The CDR3 contains 15 residues. Germline V gene sequence: CDR1 ENHRY, CDR2 SYGVKD. CDR3 sequence: CAIRRNRGLGNEQFF. In DNA form, the CDR3 reads TGTGCCATCAGACGGAACAGGGGGCTCGGCAATGAGCAGTTCTTC.

The chain couples TRBV9 to TRBJ1-1; D gene ambiguous. The V and J ends lost 4 bases and 4 bases respectively, with 14 bases between them. This CDR3 is 14 amino acids long. Germline loops: CDR1 SGDLS, CDR2 YYNGEE. The CDR3 DNA reads TGTGCCAGCAGCCCCAGTCAGAGGGTCACTGAAGCTTTCTTT. Its protein is CASSPSQRVTEAFF.

This chain links TRBV6-1 with TRBJ1-4; maybe TRBD1 (6 bases). The CDR3 sequence is 15 residues long. Germline V gene sequence: CDR1 MNHNS, CDR2 SASEGT. The ends were cut back, 2 bases at V and 1 base at J, with 8 bases in the middle. The DNA of the CDR3 is TGTGCCAGCAGTGAATGGACAGAAACTAATGAAAAACTGTTTTTT. This sequence encodes CASSEWTETNEKLFF.